Listed below are T cell receptor beta chains from one sample, sequenced in a study of T cell repertoires in cytomegalovirus infection. TCRdb re-derived calls from the reads in MiXCR, one entry per CDR3 protein. The sample contains approximately 500,000 distinct CDR3 sequences, about 17% of which appear only once. Sequenced material: CD8+ T cells from PBMCs. These receptors were taken from a human donor in good health (CMV status not recorded). Some clones in this sample may be carry-over from other donors' samples. The CDR3 runs from the conserved cysteine through the conserved F or W. Fields, in order: CDR3 protein, CDR3 DNA, clone size, V gene, D gene, J gene. The D gene is left open where the match is weak. Size values are once, few and many counts, or a class for expanded clones, and some rows have none.

CASSGREKSYEQYF TGTGCCAGCAGTGGTCGGGAAAAGTCCTACGAGCAGTACTTC many TRBV2 NA TRBJ2-7
CASQGRLNEQFF TGTGCCAGTCAGGGGAGGCTCAATGAGCAGTTCTTC few TRBV19 NA TRBJ2-1
CASSQGLGGHGYGYTF TGTGCCAGCAGCCAAGGGCTGGGGGGTCATGGCTATGGCTACACCTTC NA TRBV14 NA TRBJ1-2
CSVEARDDSYTF TGCAGCGTTGAAGCCCGAGACGACAGCTACACCTTC few TRBV29-1 NA TRBJ1-2
CASSFNRDSHYEQYF TGTGCCAGCAGTTTCAACCGGGACTCTCACTACGAGCAGTACTTC NA TRBV28 NA TRBJ2-7
CASRQRTSGTGELFF TGTGCCAGCAGACAGCGGACTAGCGGGACTGGGGAGCTGTTTTTT NA TRBV2 TRBD2 TRBJ2-2
CASSPGLAGDEQYF TGTGCCAGCAGTCCCGGACTAGCGGGAGACGAGCAGTACTTC many TRBV27 TRBD2 TRBJ2-7
CASSIGQGFGTEAFF TGTGCCAGTAGTATAGGTCAGGGGTTTGGCACTGAAGCTTTCTTT NA TRBV19 NA TRBJ1-1
CASSLRGGYGYTF TGTGCCAGCAGCCTCAGGGGAGGCTATGGCTACACCTTC many TRBV27 NA TRBJ1-2
CASRPTGNTEASF TGCGCCAGCAGACCGACCGGGAACACTGAAGCTTCCTTT NA TRBV5-1 NA TRBJ1-1
CASSPIVHSYEQYF TGTGCCAGCAGCCCGATCGTCCACTCCTACGAGCAGTACTTC many TRBV7-7 NA TRBJ2-7
CASSLGDRPYEQYF TGTGCCAGCAGCCTTGGGGACAGACCCTACGAGCAGTACTTC NA TRBV5-4 TRBD1 TRBJ2-7
CASSSHRGPQHF TGTGCCAGCAGCTCCCACAGGGGGCCCCAGCATTTT few TRBV7-3 TRBD1 TRBJ1-5
CSVRDRAYEQYF TGCAGCGTCCGGGACAGGGCCTACGAGCAGTACTTC many TRBV29-1 TRBD1 TRBJ2-7
CASSLRSGTWDYNEQFF TGTGCCAGCAGTTTAAGATCCGGGACATGGGACTACAATGAGCAGTTCTTC NA TRBV28 NA TRBJ2-1
CASSYKHYNEQFF TGTGCCAGCAGTTACAAACACTACAATGAGCAGTTCTTC many TRBV6-5 NA TRBJ2-1
CASSRGEPYEQYF TGTGCCAGCAGTCGGGGGGAGCCCTACGAGCAGTACTTC NA TRBV6-1 TRBD2 TRBJ2-7
CASSQDETSGAYGNEQFF TGTGCCAGCAGCCAAGATGAGACTAGCGGGGCTTATGGGAATGAGCAGTTCTTC many TRBV4-2 TRBD2 TRBJ2-1
CASSLGQILSPLHF TGTGCCAGCAGTTTAGGGCAGATCTTGTCACCCCTCCACTTT many TRBV27 NA TRBJ1-6
CASSLAETSRDTQYF TGCGCCAGCAGCTTGGCTGAGACTAGTAGGGATACGCAGTATTTT NA TRBV5-1 NA TRBJ2-3
CASSSVRSRFNSPLHF TGTGCCAGCAGTTCCGTGCGGTCTCGCTTTAATTCACCCCTCCACTTT NA TRBV6-2/TRBV6-3 NA TRBJ1-6
CASSPILRGSTNTEAFF TGTGCCAGCAGTCCCATCCTCCGGGGCAGCACGAACACTGAAGCTTTCTTT NA TRBV27 NA TRBJ1-1
CSAREQVSYEQYF TGCAGTGCTAGAGAACAGGTCTCCTACGAGCAGTACTTC few TRBV20-1 NA TRBJ2-7
CASSSKGAVSSYNEQFF TGTGCCAGCAGCTCCAAGGGAGCGGTGAGCTCCTACAATGAGCAGTTCTTC many TRBV7-8 NA TRBJ2-1
CASSQRTPGQGFGNIQYF TGCGCCAGCAGCCAAAGGACACCGGGACAGGGTTTTGGGAACATTCAGTACTTC few TRBV4-1 TRBD1 TRBJ2-4
CASSLIDSNQPQHF TGTGCCAGCAGTTTAATTGACAGCAATCAGCCCCAGCATTTT few TRBV28 NA TRBJ1-5
CASGDDRANYGYTF TGTGCCAGCGGGGATGACAGGGCCAACTATGGCTACACCTTC few TRBV28 TRBD1 TRBJ1-2
CASSPSEGLGQYF TGTGCCAGCAGCCCCTCAGAGGGCTTGGGGCAGTACTTC many TRBV12-3/TRBV12-4 NA TRBJ2-7